These T cell receptor beta chains were read from a single sample in a study of T cells in Graves' hyperthyroidism and ophthalmopathy. One entry per CDR3 protein, called by TCRdb with MiXCR from the multiplex PCR reads. This table holds 550,000 to 800,000 distinct CDR3 sequences, roughly 17% found once. Specimen: blood. The receptors originated from a man between 45 and 60 years old with Graves' hyperthyroidism. Each CDR3 is given with its conserved first and last residue. D genes are given only for firm matches. Clone size is shown for a subset of rows, as once, few, many or a class of expanded clone.

D	V	size	J	CDR3	DNA
NA	TRBV29-1	few	TRBJ2-3	CSVERTVGDTQYF	TGCAGCGTTGAGAGGACAGTTGGAGATACGCAGTATTTT
NA	TRBV10-3	many	TRBJ2-1	CAIRLNDNEQFF	TGTGCCATCAGATTGAATGACAATGAGCAGTTCTTC
TRBD1	TRBV9	NA	TRBJ2-1	CASTAGTGGNEQFF	TGTGCCAGCACCGCCGGGACAGGGGGAAATGAGCAGTTCTTC
NA	TRBV7-9	NA	TRBJ1-2	CASSLVLSGYTF	TGTGCCAGCAGCTTAGTATTGTCCGGCTACACCTTC
TRBD1	TRBV3-1	many	TRBJ1-1	CASSLGKTGAFF	TGTGCCAGCAGCCTCGGTAAGACAGGGGCTTTCTTT
NA	TRBV4-1	many	TRBJ1-1	CASSQEWAWAGANTEAFF	TGCGCCAGCAGCCAAGAATGGGCTTGGGCAGGAGCGAACACTGAAGCTTTCTTT
TRBD1	TRBV24-1	once	TRBJ2-5	CATSDFDREETQYF	TGTGCCACCAGTGACTTCGACAGGGAAGAGACCCAGTACTTC
NA	TRBV18	many	TRBJ2-2	CASSPYPGETGELFF	TGTGCCAGCTCACCCTATCCAGGGGAGACCGGGGAGCTGTTTTTT
NA	TRBV12-3/TRBV12-4	many	TRBJ2-1	CASSWQERIRAEQFF	TGTGCCAGCAGTTGGCAGGAGCGAATTAGGGCTGAGCAGTTCTTC
NA	TRBV7-2	few	TRBJ1-3	CASSFGHSGNTIYF	TGTGCCAGCAGCTTCGGCCACTCTGGAAACACCATATATTTT
TRBD2	TRBV20-1	many	TRBJ2-3	CSAEIRLAGAVDTQYF	TGCAGTGCTGAAATTCGACTAGCGGGAGCGGTAGATACGCAGTATTTT
NA	TRBV6-2/TRBV6-3	many	TRBJ1-1	CASRNTGLTEAFF	TGTGCCAGCAGGAATACAGGTTTAACTGAAGCTTTCTTT
NA	TRBV3-1	many	TRBJ2-5	CASSQDPRETQYF	TGTGCCAGCAGCCAGGACCCGAGGGAGACCCAGTACTTC
NA	TRBV24-1	many	TRBJ1-2	CATSAGRGYTF	TGTGCCACCTCTGCGGGAAGAGGCTACACCTTC
TRBD2	TRBV29-1	many	TRBJ2-1	CSTRLAGVNEQFF	TGCAGCACCCGACTAGCGGGAGTGAATGAGCAGTTCTTC
NA	TRBV5-4	many	TRBJ2-1	CASSLPGSAYNEQFF	TGTGCCAGCAGCTTGCCGGGATCTGCCTACAATGAGCAGTTCTTC
TRBD2	TRBV10-3	many	TRBJ2-7	CAISEPGLAAYEQYF	TGTGCCATCAGTGAGCCCGGACTAGCGGCCTACGAGCAGTACTTC
NA	TRBV5-1	many	TRBJ2-7	CASSLSRANYEQYF	TGCGCCAGCAGCCTGTCAAGGGCGAACTACGAGCAGTACTTC
NA	TRBV9	NA	TRBJ1-6	CASSVLLGRAEYRSYNSPLHF	TGTGCCAGCAGCGTATTACTTGGGCGGGCAGAGTACAGATCCTATAATTCACCCCTCCACTTT
NA	TRBV27	many	TRBJ1-1	CASSLSRAANTEAFF	TGTGCCAGCAGTTTATCTCGGGCCGCGAACACTGAAGCTTTCTTT
NA	TRBV19	NA	TRBJ2-7	CASSIPGRTYEQYF	TGTGCCAGTAGTATACCGGGACGCACCTACGAGCAGTACTTC
TRBD1	TRBV6-1	many	TRBJ2-7	CASSSGTGPPTAAYEQYF	TGTGCCAGCAGCTCCGGGACAGGGCCCCCCACGGCAGCCTACGAGCAGTACTTC
NA	TRBV28	many	TRBJ2-7	CASIGGSLYEQYF	TGTGCCAGCATAGGCGGATCTCTCTACGAGCAGTACTTC
TRBD2	TRBV5-4	few	TRBJ2-7	CASSLGTSTYYEQYF	TGTGCCAGCAGCTTGGGGACTAGTACCTACTACGAGCAGTACTTC
NA	TRBV19	few	TRBJ1-5	CASSFGLRQEHQHF	TGTGCCAGTAGTTTCGGCCTTAGGCAGGAGCACCAGCATTTT
NA	TRBV12-3/TRBV12-4	NA	TRBJ1-3	CASSSDQGHSGNTIYF	TGTGCCAGCAGTTCGGATCAGGGGCACTCTGGAAACACCATATATTTT
NA	TRBV24-1	few	TRBJ1-2	CATSDPPTGHGYTF	TGTGCCACCAGTGACCCACCTACAGGACATGGCTACACCTTC
NA	TRBV7-9	NA	TRBJ2-3	CASSLPPDRQGGDTQYF	TGTGCCAGCAGCTTACCCCCTGATAGGCAGGGTGGTGATACGCAGTATTTT
NA	TRBV9	few	TRBJ1-1	CASSETGMNTEAFF	TGTGCCAGCAGCGAGACAGGAATGAACACTGAAGCTTTCTTT
TRBD1	TRBV6-1	once	TRBJ2-7	CASSHKPGQGSYEQYF	TGTGCCAGCAGCCATAAACCGGGACAGGGGTCCTACGAGCAGTACTTC
NA	TRBV5-1	few	TRBJ2-7	CASSLAGSSSTYEQYF	TGCGCCAGCAGCTTGGCGGGGAGCTCATCTACCTACGAGCAGTACTTC
TRBD1	TRBV2	many	TRBJ2-7	CASSGNRGRPYEQYF	TGTGCCAGCAGTGGGAACAGGGGCCGCCCCTACGAGCAGTACTTC
TRBD1	TRBV12-3/TRBV12-4	many	TRBJ2-1	CASSSPTGYSTGEQFF	TGTGCCAGCAGTTCCCCGACAGGGTACAGTACTGGTGAGCAGTTCTTC
NA	TRBV6-5	NA	TRBJ2-2	CASSYQQGGGELFF	TGTGCCAGCAGTTACCAACAGGGAGGCGGGGAGCTGTTTTTT
NA	TRBV12-3/TRBV12-4	many	TRBJ1-1	CASTSQVGNTEAFF	TGTGCCAGCACTTCCCAGGTAGGGAACACTGAAGCTTTCTTT
NA	TRBV12-3/TRBV12-4	few	TRBJ1-5	CASSYINSNQPQHF	TGTGCCAGCAGCTATATAAATAGCAATCAGCCCCAGCATTTT
TRBD2	TRBV5-6	few	TRBJ2-2	CASSLGITSGRVTGELFF	TGTGCCAGCAGCTTGGGGATTACTAGCGGGAGAGTCACCGGGGAGCTGTTTTTT
TRBD1	TRBV20-1	once	TRBJ2-5	CSATYQGTGQEAQYF	TGCAGTGCTACTTACCAGGGGACAGGGCAAGAGGCCCAGTACTTC
TRBD1	TRBV12-3/TRBV12-4	many	TRBJ2-7	CASSLSSGTGFSYEQYF	TGTGCCAGCAGTCTGTCTTCAGGGACAGGGTTCTCCTACGAGCAGTACTTC
NA	TRBV19	NA	TRBJ2-7	CASSEGGFERHEQYF	TGTGCCAGTAGCGAAGGAGGCTTCGAGCGCCACGAGCAGTACTTC
NA	TRBV27	NA	TRBJ1-1	CASRIQGLKNTEAFF	TGTGCCAGCAGGATACAGGGTTTGAAGAACACTGAAGCTTTCTTT
TRBD1	TRBV12-3/TRBV12-4	NA	TRBJ1-4	CASRARQGTNEKLFF	TGTGCCAGCAGGGCGAGACAGGGGACTAATGAAAAACTGTTTTTT
NA	TRBV5-5	NA	TRBJ1-2	CASLPWPGYTF	TGTGCCAGCCTTCCTTGGCCCGGCTACACCTTC
TRBD1	TRBV6-1	NA	TRBJ2-3	CASSSRQGPVDTQYF	TGTGCCAGCAGTTCCCGACAGGGGCCGGTAGATACGCAGTATTTT
NA	TRBV12-3/TRBV12-4	many	TRBJ1-6	CASSLGRGLHF	TGTGCCAGCAGTCTAGGTCGCGGCCTCCACTTT
TRBD2	TRBV28	few	TRBJ2-3	CASRSGSGSRTDTQYF	TGTGCCAGCAGGAGCGGAAGCGGGAGCCGCACAGATACGCAGTATTTT
NA	TRBV6-1	NA	TRBJ1-1	CASIPSGATEAFF	TGTGCCAGCATACCCTCGGGGGCCACTGAAGCTTTCTTT
TRBD2	TRBV7-3	few	TRBJ2-3	CASSTWTSGKQYF	TGTGCCAGCAGCACCTGGACTAGCGGGAAGCAGTATTTT
TRBD1	TRBV18	NA	TRBJ1-5	CASSPENRGQPQHF	TGTGCCAGCTCACCGGAAAACAGGGGTCAGCCCCAGCATTTT
NA	TRBV6-1	many	TRBJ1-2	CASSYGSVGGYTF	TGTGCCAGCAGTTACGGGTCAGTAGGAGGCTACACCTTC
TRBD2	TRBV4-2	few	TRBJ2-2	CASSQEGTSLYTGELFF	TGTGCCAGCAGCCAAGAAGGGACTAGCCTCTACACCGGGGAGCTGTTTTTT
NA	TRBV5-1	NA	TRBJ1-2	CASSYTGYGYTF	TGCGCCAGCAGCTACACAGGGTATGGCTACACCTTC
TRBD2	TRBV5-1	NA	TRBJ2-7	CASAPLAGGQNEQYF	TGCGCCAGTGCACCTCTAGCGGGAGGGCAAAACGAGCAGTACTTC
TRBD2	TRBV28	many	TRBJ2-3	CASSLQREYDTQYF	TGTGCCAGCAGTTTACAGCGGGAGTATGATACGCAGTATTTT